These T cell receptor beta chains were read from a single sample in a study of shared clonotypes between healthy human individuals. The method was immunoSEQ multiplex PCR; TCRdb's version includes in-frame clones alone and lacks a portion of them. Seen here are approximately 700,000 clones, about 80% observed once, and the top ten hold around 2%. The sample comprised memory CD4+ T cells sorted from blood. These receptors came from a woman aged 30 to 39 in good health. The CDR3 runs from the conserved cysteine through the conserved F or W. Fields, in order: CDR3 protein, CDR3 DNA, V gene, J gene, clone size, D gene. A D gene is named only where the DNA matches it firmly. Where a row states a size, it is once, few, many or the class of an expanded clone; other rows omit it.

CDR3 protein: CASSQSGQGFTIEKLFF
CDR3 DNA: TGTGCCAGCAGCCAGAGTGGACAGGGGTTTACAATCGAAAAACTGTTTTTT
V gene: TRBV5-6
J gene: TRBJ1-4
clone size: -
D gene: TRBD1

CDR3 protein: CASSVPNSPWAQYF
CDR3 DNA: TGCGCCAGCAGCGTCCCAAACTCCCCATGGGCGCAGTATTTT
V gene: TRBV5-1
J gene: TRBJ2-3
clone size: -
D gene: -

CDR3 protein: CARSLLHRVVNTEAFF
CDR3 DNA: TGTGCCAGAAGCTTACTCCACAGGGTTGTGAACACTGAAGCTTTCTTT
V gene: TRBV5-3
J gene: TRBJ1-1
clone size: -
D gene: -

CDR3 protein: CASRPTNAAGELFF
CDR3 DNA: TGTGCCAGCAGGCCGACGAACGCGGCCGGGGAGCTGTTTTTT
V gene: TRBV28
J gene: TRBJ2-2
clone size: once
D gene: -

CDR3 protein: CASSGPRTEMNTEAFF
CDR3 DNA: TGTGCCAGCAGTGGTCCTAGGACAGAAATGAACACTGAAGCTTTCTTT
V gene: TRBV25-1
J gene: TRBJ1-1
clone size: -
D gene: -

CDR3 protein: CASSGSLGQLEKLFF
CDR3 DNA: TGTGCCAGCAGCGGGTCCCTGGGACAACTTGAAAAACTGTTTTTT
V gene: TRBV7-9
J gene: TRBJ1-4
clone size: -
D gene: -

CDR3 protein: CASSSQTDTEAFF
CDR3 DNA: TGTGCCAGCAGCTCCCAGACAGACACTGAAGCTTTCTTT
V gene: TRBV7-2
J gene: TRBJ1-1
clone size: -
D gene: -

CDR3 protein: CASSRAGLFRREVLENTGELFF
CDR3 DNA: TGTGCCAGCAGCCGGGCCGGACTGTTTAGACGGGAGGTTCTTGAGAACACCGGGGAGCTGTTTTTT
V gene: TRBV28
J gene: TRBJ2-2
clone size: -
D gene: TRBD2

CDR3 protein: CASSFTGQGPYEQYF
CDR3 DNA: TGTGCCAGCAGCTTTACCGGACAGGGTCCCTACGAGCAGTACTTC
V gene: TRBV5-6
J gene: TRBJ2-7
clone size: -
D gene: TRBD1

CDR3 protein: CASSYRQGADTEAFF
CDR3 DNA: TGTGCCAGCAGTTACCGACAGGGGGCGGACACTGAAGCTTTCTTT
V gene: TRBV6-6
J gene: TRBJ1-1
clone size: -
D gene: TRBD1

CDR3 protein: CASSLAGGPANQPQHF
CDR3 DNA: TGTGCCAGCAGCTTGGCAGGTGGCCCCGCAAATCAGCCCCAGCATTTT
V gene: TRBV5-6
J gene: TRBJ1-5
clone size: -
D gene: -

CDR3 protein: CASSVGGTGTYNEQFF
CDR3 DNA: TGTGCCAGCAGCGTAGGAGGGACAGGGACCTACAATGAGCAGTTCTTC
V gene: TRBV9
J gene: TRBJ2-1
clone size: -
D gene: TRBD1

CDR3 protein: CAAGDSHNYGYTF
CDR3 DNA: TGTGCTGCCGGGGACAGCCATAACTATGGCTACACCTTC
V gene: TRBV19
J gene: TRBJ1-2
clone size: -
D gene: TRBD1

CDR3 protein: CASSPGLREQYF
CDR3 DNA: TGTGCCAGCAGTCCCGGTCTACGGGAGCAGTACTTC
V gene: TRBV28
J gene: TRBJ2-7
clone size: -
D gene: -

CDR3 protein: CASSPSPLGNEQFF
CDR3 DNA: TGTGCCAGCAGCCCGAGCCCCTTGGGGAATGAGCAGTTCTTC
V gene: TRBV7-9
J gene: TRBJ2-1
clone size: -
D gene: -

CDR3 protein: CASPRGWTEAFF
CDR3 DNA: TGTGCCAGCCCCAGGGGGTGGACTGAAGCTTTCTTT
V gene: TRBV27
J gene: TRBJ1-1
clone size: -
D gene: TRBD1

CDR3 protein: CASSPPRWKHNEQFF
CDR3 DNA: TGTGCCAGCAGCCCGCCGAGATGGAAGCACAATGAGCAGTTCTTC
V gene: TRBV7-8
J gene: TRBJ2-1
clone size: -
D gene: -

CDR3 protein: CASSSPSSDQGQYF
CDR3 DNA: TGTGCCAGCAGTTCCCCCTCCAGCGACCAGGGGCAGTACTTC
V gene: TRBV28
J gene: TRBJ2-7
clone size: -
D gene: -

CDR3 protein: CASSQDLTSGRAEFF
CDR3 DNA: TGCGCCAGCAGCCAAGATTTAACTAGCGGGAGGGCTGAGTTCTTC
V gene: TRBV4-1
J gene: TRBJ2-1
clone size: -
D gene: TRBD2

CDR3 protein: CASLGDGAYGYTF
CDR3 DNA: TGTGCCAGCTTAGGGGACGGAGCCTATGGCTACACCTTC
V gene: TRBV18
J gene: TRBJ1-2
clone size: -
D gene: -

CDR3 protein: CAWSEGQLNTEAFF
CDR3 DNA: TGTGCCTGGAGCGAAGGACAGCTGAACACTGAAGCTTTCTTT
V gene: TRBV30
J gene: TRBJ1-1
clone size: -
D gene: -

CDR3 protein: CASSRLAGEETQYF
CDR3 DNA: TGCGCCAGCAGTCGGCTAGCGGGAGAAGAGACCCAGTACTTC
V gene: TRBV10-1
J gene: TRBJ2-5
clone size: -
D gene: TRBD2

CDR3 protein: CASRDPGLAGVTGELFF
CDR3 DNA: TGTGCCAGTAGGGATCCGGGACTAGCGGGAGTTACCGGGGAGCTGTTTTTT
V gene: TRBV19
J gene: TRBJ2-2
clone size: -
D gene: TRBD2

CDR3 protein: CASGMSGRNYGYTF
CDR3 DNA: TGTGCCAGCGGGATGTCGGGACGTAACTATGGCTACACCTTC
V gene: TRBV18
J gene: TRBJ1-2
clone size: -
D gene: -

CDR3 protein: CASSAVRTNTGELFF
CDR3 DNA: TGCGCCAGCAGCGCAGTACGGACTAACACCGGGGAGCTGTTTTTT
V gene: TRBV5-1
J gene: TRBJ2-2
clone size: -
D gene: -

CDR3 protein: CASSEWSGGGYGYTF
CDR3 DNA: TGTGCCAGCAGTGAATGGAGTGGCGGGGGCTATGGCTACACCTTC
V gene: TRBV2
J gene: TRBJ1-2
clone size: -
D gene: -

CDR3 protein: CASSAQGITEAFF
CDR3 DNA: TGTGCCAGCAGTGCCCAGGGGATCACTGAAGCTTTCTTT
V gene: TRBV27
J gene: TRBJ1-1
clone size: once
D gene: -

CDR3 protein: CASRRQGGKGYTF
CDR3 DNA: TGTGCCAGCAGAAGACAGGGGGGCAAGGGCTACACCTTC
V gene: TRBV28
J gene: TRBJ1-2
clone size: -
D gene: TRBD1

CDR3 protein: CASSEYLGLAGAVSYEQYF
CDR3 DNA: TGTGCCAGCAGTGAGTATTTGGGACTAGCGGGAGCCGTCTCCTACGAGCAGTACTTC
V gene: TRBV6-1
J gene: TRBJ2-7
clone size: -
D gene: TRBD2

CDR3 protein: CASSQFQGITNEKLFF
CDR3 DNA: TGCGCCAGCAGCCAATTCCAGGGGATTACTAATGAAAAACTGTTTTTT
V gene: TRBV4-1
J gene: TRBJ1-4
clone size: few
D gene: -

CDR3 protein: CASSPSAGATGELFF
CDR3 DNA: TGCGCCAGCAGCCCGAGTGCCGGAGCCACCGGGGAGCTGTTTTTT
V gene: TRBV5-1
J gene: TRBJ2-2
clone size: -
D gene: -

CDR3 protein: CASRGTSGLSYNEQFF
CDR3 DNA: TGTGCCAGCAGGGGGACTAGCGGGCTTTCCTACAATGAGCAGTTCTTC
V gene: TRBV4-2
J gene: TRBJ2-1
clone size: -
D gene: TRBD2

CDR3 protein: CASSQDREQFF
CDR3 DNA: TGTGCCAGCAGCCAAGATCGTGAGCAGTTCTTC
V gene: TRBV4-2
J gene: TRBJ2-1
clone size: -
D gene: -

CDR3 protein: CASKDRQETQYF
CDR3 DNA: TGTGCCAGCAAGGACAGGCAAGAGACCCAGTACTTC
V gene: TRBV27
J gene: TRBJ2-5
clone size: -
D gene: TRBD1

CDR3 protein: CASSPQATGELFF
CDR3 DNA: TGTGCCAGCAGCCCACAGGCCACCGGGGAGCTGTTTTTT
V gene: TRBV14
J gene: TRBJ2-2
clone size: -
D gene: -

CDR3 protein: CASSYRTGSTGEQYF
CDR3 DNA: TGTGCCAGCAGTTACAGGACAGGGTCGACGGGCGAGCAGTACTTC
V gene: TRBV6-5
J gene: TRBJ2-7
clone size: -
D gene: TRBD1

CDR3 protein: CASSQVITSYEQYF
CDR3 DNA: TGCGCCAGCAGCCAAGTCATCACGAGCTACGAGCAGTACTTC
V gene: TRBV4-1
J gene: TRBJ2-7
clone size: -
D gene: -

CDR3 protein: CASSSPRGPYEQYF
CDR3 DNA: TGTGCCAGCAGCTCTCCTAGGGGCCCCTACGAGCAGTACTTC
V gene: TRBV7-2
J gene: TRBJ2-7
clone size: -
D gene: -

CDR3 protein: CAWRSGSAYEQYF
CDR3 DNA: TGTGCCTGGAGGTCAGGGAGCGCCTACGAGCAGTACTTC
V gene: TRBV30
J gene: TRBJ2-7
clone size: -
D gene: -

CDR3 protein: CASSFGDRDPGEQYF
CDR3 DNA: TGCGCCAGCAGCTTTGGGGACAGGGATCCAGGCGAGCAGTACTTC
V gene: TRBV5-1
J gene: TRBJ2-7
clone size: -
D gene: TRBD1

CDR3 protein: CAGRGQGPEKLFF
CDR3 DNA: TGTGCCGGGAGAGGACAGGGGCCCGAAAAACTGTTTTTT
V gene: TRBV2
J gene: TRBJ1-4
clone size: -
D gene: TRBD1

CDR3 protein: CASSPAGGARETQYF
CDR3 DNA: TGTGCCAGCTCACCTGCAGGGGGCGCAAGGGAGACCCAGTACTTC
V gene: TRBV18
J gene: TRBJ2-5
clone size: -
D gene: TRBD1

CDR3 protein: CASRRDYQETQYF
CDR3 DNA: TGTGCCTCACGCCGGGACTACCAAGAGACCCAGTACTTC
V gene: TRBV2
J gene: TRBJ2-5
clone size: -
D gene: -

CDR3 protein: CASSHTNTRGNQPQHF
CDR3 DNA: TGTGCCAGCAGCCACACTAATACCCGGGGAAATCAGCCCCAGCATTTT
V gene: TRBV4-2
J gene: TRBJ1-5
clone size: -
D gene: -

CDR3 protein: CASSQDGGGSYNEQFF
CDR3 DNA: TGCGCCAGCAGCCAAGATGGGGGCGGCTCCTACAATGAGCAGTTCTTC
V gene: TRBV4-1
J gene: TRBJ2-1
clone size: few
D gene: -